One and the same sample provided the 27 T cell receptor beta chains below, sequenced in a study of T cell repertoires in cytomegalovirus infection. One entry per CDR3 protein results from TCRdb running MiXCR on the reads. The sample lists more than 250,000 distinct CDR3 sequences, roughly an eighth occurring once. The specimen was PBMCs. The receptors come from a human donor in good health (CMV status not recorded). Some clones in this sample may be carry-over from other donors' samples.

This chain connects TRBV20-1 to TRBJ1-1, with a weak D call TRBD1 (6 bases). The CDR3 is 15 amino acids. CDR1 and CDR2 from the germline V gene are DFQATT and SNEGSKA (reference sequence). V dropped 0 bases and J dropped 1 base, with 12 bases sitting between them. CDR3: CSARDPGARNTEAFF. In nucleotides, the CDR3 is TGCAGTGCTAGAGATCCAGGGGCTCGGAACACTGAAGCTTTCTTT.

This chain links TRBV6-5 with TRBJ2-1; possible D gene TRBD2, 6 bases. Trimming took 6 bases from V and 6 from J, leaving 6 bases between them. CDR3 size: 11 residues. The germline V gene has CDR1 MNHEY and CDR2 SVGAGI. CDR3 loop: CASRGLNEQFF. The DNA of the CDR3 is TGTGCCAGCAGGGGACTCAATGAGCAGTTCTTC.

This chain uses TRBV6-2 or TRBV6-3 with TRBJ2-1; 9 nucleotides line up with TRBD1. The length of the CDR3 is 15 residues. Germline assignment: CDR1 MNHEY and CDR2 SVGEGT. The junction had 15 bases not matched to a gene; V was cut back by 10 bases and J by 8 bases. CDR3: CATQDRGGLVDEQFF. CDR3 in DNA: TGTGCCACCCAGGACAGGGGCGGTCTGGTCGATGAGCAGTTCTTC.

This clonotype was seen repeatedly, ten times or more. The chain recombines TRBV24-1 with TRBJ2-1; 7 positions match TRBD2. This CDR3 contains 19 residues. The germline gives CDR1 KGHDR, CDR2 SFDVKD. Unmatched junction bases numbered 13, after V lost 3 bases and J lost 0 bases. The CDR3 protein is CATSDRTGSSGASYNEQFF. CDR3 bases: TGTGCCACCAGTGATCGGACCGGGTCTAGCGGTGCCTCCTACAATGAGCAGTTCTTC.

This clonotype was recorded at least ten times. The genes are TRBV28 and TRBJ2-7, with TRBD2 matching over 7 bases. The CDR3 contains 13 residues. Trimming took 4 bases from V and 7 from J; bases not matched to a gene: 7. Germline loops: CDR1 MDHEN, CDR2 SYDVKM. Written as DNA, the CDR3 is TGTGCCAGCAGTTCCCCCGCGGGGGAGGAGCAGTACTTC. It yields the protein CASSSPAGEEQYF.

Comments on this clonotype: At one end the junction does not follow the germline gene, possibly because of a read error. This rearrangement joins TRBV19 to TRBJ1-1; D is perhaps TRBD1 (6 bases). Germline V gene lookup returns CDR1 LNHDA and CDR2 SQIVND (reference sequence). CDR3 length equals 15 residues. The CDR3 sequence is CTSSTRGGGYTEAFF. CDR3 DNA: TGTACCAGTAGTACCCGGGGGGGCGGGTACACTGAAGCGTTCTTT. Drawing the rest from reference TRBV19 and TRBJ1-1, the complete variable domain is DGGITQSPKYLFRKEGQNVTLSCEQNLNHDAMYWYRQDPGQGLRLIYYSQIVNDFQKGDIAEGYSVSREKKESFPLTVTSAQKNPTAFYLCTSSTRGGGYTEAFFGQGTRLTVV.

This clonotype was recorded at least ten times. V gene TRBV28 combines with J gene TRBJ2-1; D not resolved. This CDR3 has 15 residues. Trimming removed 2 bases at V and 1 base at J, with 9 bases between. From germline, CDR1 is MDHEN and CDR2 SYDVKM. The CDR3 bases are TGTGCCAGCAGTTTAAGGCTGACTTCCTACAATGAGCAGTTCTTC. Translation: CASSLRLTSYNEQFF. The whole variable domain, remainder taken from reference TRBV28 and TRBJ2-1, is DVKVTQSSRYLVKRTGEKVFLECVQDMDHENMFWYRQDPGLGLRLIYFSYDVKMKEKGDIPEGYSVSREKKERFSLILESASTNQTSMYLCASSLRLTSYNEQFFGPGTRLTVL.

About this clonotype: Sequence at one end of the junction differs from germline and may be a read error. The chain joins TRBV29-1 to TRBJ1-1; perhaps TRBD1 as D (6 bases). The germline CDR1 and CDR2 sequences are SQVTM and ANQGSEA. The CDR3 has 12 amino acids. The CDR3 coding sequence is TGCAGCGCTGAAGGGGGATCCACTGAAGCTTTCTTT. This codes for CSAEGGSTEAFF.

This clonotype was observed many times. The chain is built from TRBV7-9 and TRBJ1-5; no clear D gene. Germline V CDR1 and CDR2: SEHNR, FQNEAQ (reference sequence). This CDR3 is 12 amino acids long. V was shortened by 5 bases and J by 5 bases, with 7 bases between the two germline ends. The CDR3 nucleotides read TGTGCCAGCAGCGCCTGGGATCAGCCCCAGCATTTT. Its translation is CASSAWDQPQHF.

This clonotype has at least ten counts. This chain uses TRBV28 with TRBJ1-2; 8 positions agree with TRBD1. V dropped 6 bases and J dropped 4; count of bases not matched to a gene: 13. The CDR3 is 16 amino acids. Germline V gene data show CDR1 as MDHEN and CDR2 as SYDVKM. CDR3 loop: CASRLWTGQASYGYTF. The CDR3 DNA follows: TGTGCCAGCAGACTATGGACGGGACAGGCCTCCTATGGCTACACCTTC.

CDR3 nucleotides: TGTGCCAGCAGTTTAGGAAATGCGGCTTTCTTT. Residues: CASSLGNAAFF. The chain joins TRBV12-3 or TRBV12-4 to TRBJ1-1; D is ambiguous. Trimming removed 1 base at V and 11 bases at J, with 8 bases between. The CDR3 has 11 residues.

This clonotype appeared many times. The chain is built from TRBV7-2 and TRBJ2-7; no reliable D call. Germline lookup yields CDR1 SGHTA and CDR2 FQGNSA. CDR3 size: 13 residues. V dropped 2 bases and J dropped 4 bases, with 9 bases sitting between them. The DNA of the CDR3 is TGTGCCAGCAGCTTATCAAGGCAGTACGAGCAGTACTTC. As protein: CASSLSRQYEQYF.

The CDR3 bases are TGTGCCAGCAGTTACTCACGTACACCTGCGACGGGGGCGGTCCCCCGTGAAGCTTTCTTT. This codes for CASSYSRTPATGAVPREAFF. This chain uses TRBV6-2 or TRBV6-3 with TRBJ1-1, with a tentative D call TRBD1 (6 bases). CDR3 size: 20 residues. Germline CDR1 MNHEY, CDR2 SVGEGT. The ends were cut back, 0 bases at V and 7 bases at J, with 30 bases in the middle.

The sample holds many counts of this clonotype. The V gene is TRBV7-2, the J gene TRBJ2-5; 9 bases match TRBD2. V dropped 5 bases and J dropped 4; count of bases not matched to a gene: 8. Germline V gene data show CDR1 as SGHTA and CDR2 as FQGNSA. This CDR3 is built from 15 residues. This CDR3 reads CASSASAGGSETQYF. CDR3 DNA sequence: TGTGCCAGCAGCGCATCCGCGGGGGGGTCAGAGACCCAGTACTTC.

This clonotype turned up a few times. This chain uses TRBV6-5 with TRBJ2-1; no reliable D call. The CDR3 contains 11 residues. Germline assignment: CDR1 MNHEY and CDR2 SVGAGI. Trimming took 5 bases from V and 16 from J, leaving 15 bases between them. The CDR3 spells CASSSDGPLFF. The CDR3 DNA reads as TGTGCCAGCAGTAGCGACGGGCCGCTATTCTTC.

This clonotype was seen a handful of times. The chain carries TRBV9 and TRBJ1-1; D may be TRBD1 (6 bases). Between the trimmed V and J ends, which lost 5 bases and 0 bases, there was a span of 8 bases. This CDR3 is 13 amino acids long. The germline gives CDR1 SGDLS, CDR2 YYNGEE. The CDR3 region is CASSNRVNTEAFF. The DNA of the CDR3 is TGTGCCAGCAGTAACAGGGTGAACACTGAAGCTTTCTTT.

V and J are TRBV23-1 and TRBJ2-1, with D perhaps given as TRBD1 or TRBD2 (5 bases each). TRBV23-1 is flagged as an ORF with uncertain function. The length of the CDR3 is 15 residues. With 6 bases removed from V and 2 bases from J, the gap between germline ends came to 14 bases. DNA for the CDR3: TGCGCCAGCAGCCGCCGGGACGGAGCCTACAATGAGCAGTTCTTC. Residues: CASSRRDGAYNEQFF.

The chain employs TRBV28 and TRBJ1-4; no definite D call. The germline CDR1 and CDR2 sequences are MDHEN and SYDVKM. Trimming removed 3 bases from V and 6 bases from J, with 8 bases in between. The CDR3 loop spans 13 amino acids. The CDR3 bases are TGTGCCAGCAGTTTTTCGGGTTATGAAAAACTGTTTTTT. Amino acid sequence: CASSFSGYEKLFF. The variable domain in full, with the rest retrieved from reference TRBV28 and TRBJ1-4, is DVKVTQSSRYLVKRTGEKVFLECVQDMDHENMFWYRQDPGLGLRLIYFSYDVKMKEKGDIPEGYSVSREKKERFSLILESASTNQTSMYLCASSFSGYEKLFFGSGTQLSVL.

The sample holds many counts of this clonotype. The CDR3 DNA follows: TGTGCCAGCAGCTTAGCGGGTCCCTACGAGCAGTACTTC. The encoded protein is CASSLAGPYEQYF. The V and J genes are TRBV11-1 and TRBJ2-7, with D uncertain. CDR1 and CDR2 (germline): SGHAT, FQDESV (reference sequence). Between the trimmed V and J ends, which lost 0 bases and 2 bases, there was a span of 5 bases. CDR3 length: 13 residues.

This clonotype has ten or more counts. V and J are TRBV7-2 and TRBJ2-7; no clear D gene. Germline CDR1 is SGHTA and CDR2 is FQGNSA. The ends were cut back, 5 bases at V and 2 bases at J, with 13 bases in the middle. The CDR3 length is 14 residues. The chain's CDR3 is CASSPARATYEQYF. CDR3 sequence (DNA): TGTGCCAGCAGCCCGGCAAGGGCAACCTACGAGCAGTACTTC.

There are a few counts of this clonotype. The chain links TRBV6-5 to TRBJ2-3; D could derive from TRBD1 or TRBD2 (5 bases each). The V gene lost 6 bases and the J gene lost 6 bases, with 16 bases spanning the gap. CDR1 MNHEY and CDR2 SVGAGI come from the germline V gene. This CDR3 is 14 amino acids long. The DNA for the CDR3 is TGTGCCAGCAGGAGGGACCTCCCGTCGGATACGCAGTATTTT. It specifies CASRRDLPSDTQYF.

This clonotype was observed a handful of times. The rearrangement joins TRBV20-1 to TRBJ2-7; TRBD2 matches 7 bases. The CDR3 consists of 15 residues. CDR1 DFQATT and CDR2 SNEGSKA come from the germline V gene (reference sequence). The junction had 7 bases not matched to a gene; V was cut back by 0 bases and J by 2 bases. The CDR3 bases are TGCAGTGCTAGAGATGGGGCTAGCGGAACCTACGAGCAGTACTTC. Translation gives CSARDGASGTYEQYF.

This clonotype has at least ten counts. The genes are TRBV3-1 and TRBJ2-1, with unresolved D. CDR3 length: 12 residues. The V gene's germline CDR1 is LGHDT and CDR2 YNNKEL (reference sequence). The V and J ends lost 1 base and 11 bases respectively, with 9 bases between them. CDR3 region: CASSQAESKQFF. The DNA for the CDR3 is TGTGCCAGCAGCCAAGCAGAAAGCAAGCAGTTCTTC.

This clonotype has just one count. The V and J genes are TRBV4-1 and TRBJ2-3; no definite D call. CDR1 is MGHRA, CDR2 YSYEKL, per germline. V was cut by 0 bases and J by 4 bases, with 14 bases left in between. This CDR3 spans 16 amino acids. In nucleotides, the CDR3 is TGCGCCAGCAGCCAAGATTACGGACCCCGCCCAGATACGCAGTATTTT. Residues: CASSQDYGPRPDTQYF.

This clonotype occurred many times. The V gene is TRBV6-6, the J gene TRBJ1-5; a weak D match, TRBD1 (5 bases). Germline loops: CDR1 MNHNY, CDR2 SVGAGI (reference sequence). The CDR3 length is 16 residues. Trimming shortened V by 0 bases and J by 4 bases, and 13 bases separated the two germline ends. CDR3 loop: CASSYSNRGDNQPQHF. As DNA, the CDR3 is TGTGCCAGCAGTTACTCGAATCGAGGGGATAATCAGCCCCAGCATTTT.

The chain recombines TRBV3-1 with TRBJ1-3, with D possibly matching TRBD1 (6 bases). V dropped 2 bases and J dropped 4 bases, with 12 bases sitting between them. This CDR3 is built from 15 residues. CDR1 LGHDT and CDR2 YNNKEL come from the germline V gene (reference sequence). The CDR3, as DNA: TGTGCCAGCAGCCAATCGTCCGGACAGGGAAACACCATATATTTT. It is translated as CASSQSSGQGNTIYF.

This clonotype was seen repeatedly, ten times or more. A junction end diverges from the germline sequence, so it may reflect a read error. The genes are TRBV10-3 and TRBJ2-7, with unresolved D. From germline, CDR1 is ENHRY and CDR2 SYGVKD. CDR3 length equals 12 residues. The CDR3 DNA follows: TGTGCCATCAGTGAGTCCGACGGGCTGAAGGACTTC. It specifies CAISESDGLKDF.